The 21 T cell receptor beta chains below all came from one sample that was sequenced in a study of neoadjuvant anti-PD-1 for oral cavity cancer. Using immunoSEQ multiplex PCR, the repertoire was profiled, and TCRdb retains in-frame clones only, with some absent. Among around 8,000 clones listed, roughly 70% were seen once. Time point in this sample: after neoadjuvant nivolumab, at surgical resection. The specimen was PBMCs, collected after nivolumab (anti-PD-1) treatment. The receptors were sampled from a person aged 35-79 years with oral cavity squamous cell carcinoma.

V usage is TRBV4-1 and J usage is TRBJ1-6, with D possibly TRBD1 on 6 matching bases. Trimming removed 6 bases from V and 4 bases from J, with 10 bases in between. Germline-derived CDR1 and CDR2 are MGHRA and YSYEKL. The CDR3 spans 14 residues. The CDR3 nucleotides read TGCGCCAGCAGGAGACAGGCGTATAATTCACCCCTCCACTTT. Amino acids: CASRRQAYNSPLHF.

This clone was counted between two and nine times. The rearrangement links TRBV2 to TRBJ2-7; TRBD1 matches 9 bases. Germline CDR1 and CDR2: SNHLY and FYNNEI. This CDR3 is 15 amino acids long. Losses at the gene ends were 6 bases for V and 5 bases for J; bases not matched to a gene: 11. CDR3 coding DNA: TGTGCCAGCAGGATCGTGGGACAGGGTATGGACGAGCAGTACTTC. The encoded protein is CASRIVGQGMDEQYF.

The J gene is TRBJ2-3, the V gene TRBV7-3; a possible D gene is TRBD2 (6 bases). The CDR3 sequence is 15 residues long. With 2 bases removed from V and 0 bases from J, the gap between germline ends came to 9 bases. The germline CDR1 and CDR2 sequences are SGHTA and FQGTGA. CDR3 coding DNA: TGTGCCAGCAGCTTATACGGGGGAAGCACAGATACGCAGTATTTT. This gives the protein CASSLYGGSTDTQYF.

In this sample, this clone turned up a few times. The CDR3 DNA sequence: TGTGCCAGCAGCTTAGAGGGACGGGGCGCGAACACTGAAGCTTTCTTT. Protein sequence: CASSLEGRGANTEAFF. The chain recombines TRBV7-9 with TRBJ1-1; maybe TRBD1 (5 bases). Germline V gene data show CDR1 as SEHNR and CDR2 as FQNEAQ (reference sequence). V shed 1 base and J shed 1 base, with 13 bases lying between them. CDR3 length equals 16 residues.

The chain combines TRBV5-1 with TRBJ1-1; 8 nucleotides agree with TRBD1. Unmatched junction bases numbered 7, after V lost 0 bases and J lost 9 bases. The germline CDR1 and CDR2 sequences are SGHRS and YFSETQ. CDR3 length: 14 residues. CDR3: CASSLGQGSNKAFF. The DNA of the CDR3 is TGCGCCAGCAGCTTGGGACAGGGGTCGAACAAAGCTTTCTTT.

This chain connects TRBV10-3 to TRBJ2-7, with D possibly being TRBD1 (6 bases). The V and J ends lost 4 bases and 2 bases respectively, with 6 bases between them. The germline CDR1 and CDR2 sequences are ENHRY and SYGVKD. This CDR3 spans 12 amino acids. The CDR3 loop is CAISGTAYEQYF. CDR3 DNA: TGTGCCATCAGTGGGACAGCCTACGAGCAGTACTTC.

In its sample, this clone was seen a few times. The chain couples TRBV2 to TRBJ1-6, with D maybe TRBD1 (6 bases). The CDR3 covers 14 residues. V lost 8 bases, J lost 8 bases, and 16 bases lay in between. The germline CDR1 and CDR2 sequences are SNHLY and FYNNEI. The CDR3 protein is CASDPTGAHSPLHF. In DNA form, the CDR3 reads TGTGCCAGCGACCCGACAGGAGCGCATTCACCCCTCCACTTT.

This chain joins TRBV25-1 and TRBJ2-1; TRBD1 might be the D (6 bases). CDR1 and CDR2 (germline): MGHDK, SYGVNS. The CDR3 contains 15 residues. Deletions cut 3 bases from V and 2 bases from J, with 11 bases between. CDR3 bases: TGTGCCAGCAGTGACGGACAGAAACCCTACAATGAGCAGTTCTTC. Protein sequence: CASSDGQKPYNEQFF.

This clone was seen once. The chain is built from TRBV9 and TRBJ2-1; TRBD2 is a possible D gene (6 bases). V lost 0 bases, J lost 8 bases, and 15 bases lay in between. From germline, CDR1 is SGDLS and CDR2 YYNGEE. This CDR3 region has 15 residues. The DNA of the CDR3 is TGTGCCAGCAGCGTAGGTCTAGCGAACCGGGATGAGCAGTTCTTC. It specifies CASSVGLANRDEQFF.

The gene calls are TRBV13 and TRBJ2-7; 8 bases agree with TRBD2. The V segment lost 0 bases and the J segment 4 bases; nucleotides outside the gene matches: 2. The CDR3 runs 14 residues. Germline V gene lookup returns CDR1 PRHDT and CDR2 FYEKMQ (reference sequence). The CDR3 region has the DNA TGTGCCAGCAGCTTAGGTAGCGGGGCATACGAGCAGTACTTC. Translated: CASSLGSGAYEQYF.

This chain's CDR3 is CASTGTIYEQYF. The CDR3 coding sequence is TGTGCCAGCACCGGCACGATCTACGAGCAGTACTTC. This chain connects TRBV6-6 to TRBJ2-7; D is unclear. Trimming stripped 7 bases from V and 3 bases from J, with 10 bases between. This CDR3 spans 12 amino acids. From germline, CDR1 is MNHNY and CDR2 SVGAGI (reference sequence).

The chain couples TRBV2 to TRBJ1-4, with a possible D match to TRBD1 (6 bases). The CDR3 covers 16 residues. The V end lost 7 bases, the J end lost 8 bases, and 23 bases lay between the germline ends. The germline gives CDR1 SNHLY, CDR2 FYNNEI. The CDR3 spells CASTPIRTGMGEKLFF. The CDR3 DNA reads as TGTGCCAGCACCCCGATTCGCACAGGGATGGGGGAAAAACTGTTTTTT.

This rearrangement joins TRBV7-9 to TRBJ2-7; D possibly corresponds to TRBD2 (6 bases). Trimming stripped 3 bases from V and 5 bases from J, with 29 bases between. The germline CDR1 and CDR2 sequences are SEHNR and FQNEAQ (reference sequence). This CDR3 is built from 19 residues. CDR3 region: CASSFKESGLLGSRHEQYF. The CDR3 DNA reads TGTGCCAGCAGCTTCAAGGAATCCGGCCTCCTCGGGAGCAGGCACGAGCAGTACTTC.

The CDR3 DNA sequence: TGTGCCAGCAGCTTAGACAGGCAACCGTCCTACGAGCAGTACTTC. Protein product: CASSLDRQPSYEQYF. The chain is built from TRBV7-2 and TRBJ2-7; D perhaps matches TRBD1 (5 bases). CDR3 size: 15 residues. The ends were cut back, 1 base at V and 1 base at J, with 11 bases in the middle. Per germline, CDR1 SGHTA and CDR2 FQGNSA.

J is TRBJ2-7 and V is TRBV15, with D hard to call. Trimming removed 4 bases from V and 0 bases from J, with 19 bases in between. The CDR3 runs 17 residues. Germline V gene data show CDR1 as LNHNV and CDR2 as YYDKDF (reference sequence). The CDR3 protein is CATSNRGVASPSYEQYF. The CDR3, as DNA: TGTGCCACCAGCAACCGTGGGGTGGCTTCACCCTCCTACGAGCAGTACTTC.

V and J are TRBV19 and TRBJ1-5; no definite D call. V gave up 6 bases and J gave up 4 bases, with 19 bases separating them. CDR1 LNHDA and CDR2 SQIVND come from the germline V gene (reference sequence). The CDR3 has 16 residues. CDR3 nucleotide sequence: TGTGCCAGTAGGTGGGCGGCGGGATTGGGAAATCAGCCCCAGCATTTT. Translated, it gives CASRWAAGLGNQPQHF.

The chain combines TRBV5-4 with TRBJ2-3; tentatively, D is TRBD2 (6 bases). Trimming left V 4 bases short and J 2 bases short, with 14 bases between. Germline loops: CDR1 SGHNT, CDR2 YYREEE (reference sequence). The CDR3 spans 15 residues. The DNA of the CDR3 is TGTGCCAGCAGCGAGGGAGGACTGAACACAGATACGCAGTATTTT. Translating gives CASSEGGLNTDTQYF.

V is TRBV4-1 and J is TRBJ1-4, with D uncertain. The CDR3 is made up of 15 amino acids. Trimming left V 3 bases short and J 2 bases short, with 10 bases between. Germline V gene data show CDR1 as MGHRA and CDR2 as YSYEKL. The CDR3 loop reads CASSQEGSTNEKLFF. The CDR3, as DNA: TGCGCCAGCAGCCAGGAGGGATCGACTAATGAAAAACTGTTTTTT.

CDR3 region: CASSPQGTGNTGELFF. The CDR3 DNA sequence: TGCGCCAGCAGCCCGCAAGGGACAGGGAACACCGGGGAGCTGTTTTTT. The V and J genes are TRBV4-1 and TRBJ2-2; 8 bases fit TRBD1. The CDR3 is 16 residues long. V lost 4 bases and J lost 1; bases outside the gene matches: 5. Germline V gene lookup returns CDR1 MGHRA and CDR2 YSYEKL.

The V and J genes are TRBV4-3 and TRBJ2-7, with 8 bases aligning to TRBD1. Germline-derived CDR1 and CDR2 are LGHNA and YSLEER. There are 15 residues in the CDR3. The V gene end was trimmed by 2 bases and the J gene end by 2 bases; junction bases not matched to a gene: 5. CDR3 coding DNA: TGCGCCAGCAGCCAATCGTTACAGGGGGCCTACGAGCAGTACTTC. This codes for CASSQSLQGAYEQYF.

CDR3 sequence (DNA): TGTGCCAGCAGCTTGGGGACCCGGGACCCGGCGCGGGATGGCTACACCTTC. Translating it yields CASSLGTRDPARDGYTF. V and J are TRBV5-6 and TRBJ1-2; possibly TRBD1 for D (5 bases). The V end was cut by 0 bases, the J end by 6 bases, with 21 bases between. The CDR3 is 17 residues long. The V gene's germline CDR1 is SGHDT and CDR2 YYEEEE.